The 17 T cell receptor beta chains below were found in one sample sequenced in a study of OX40 agonist ivuxolimab in advanced cancers. Assay used: immunoSEQ multiplex PCR; TCRdb lists only in-frame clones, some missing. The sample consists of about 24,000 clones, 65% to 85% of them appearing once. The source was CD4+ or CD8+ T cells sorted from blood, collected in a trial of the OX40 agonist ivuxolimab. These receptors originate from an adult with an advanced solid tumor such as melanoma, head and neck, liver or kidney cancer.

This chain joins TRBV9 and TRBJ1-6; TRBD1 is a possible D gene (5 bases). From germline, CDR1 is SGDLS and CDR2 YYNGEE. This CDR3 spans 15 amino acids. Trimming cost V 1 base and J 6 bases, with 11 bases left between them. CDR3 nucleotides: TGTGCCAGCAGCGTATCAGGGCTGGGTAATTCACCCCTCCACTTT. It encodes CASSVSGLGNSPLHF.

This rearrangement joins TRBV28 to TRBJ1-1; D gene uncertain. This CDR3 is 13 amino acids long. Trimming pared 6 bases from V and 5 bases from J, leaving 13 bases between. Germline loops: CDR1 MDHEN, CDR2 SYDVKM. This CDR3 is CASRKKEWTEAFF. CDR3 sequence (DNA): TGTGCCAGCAGGAAAAAGGAGTGGACTGAAGCTTTCTTT.

The CDR3 is CATSVQWGTEAFF. The CDR3 nucleotides read TGTGCCACTTCGGTCCAATGGGGGACTGAAGCTTTCTTT. The V call is TRBV2, the J call TRBJ1-1; the D gene is possibly TRBD1 (5 bases). Trimming left V 10 bases short and J 5 bases short, with 17 bases between. CDR1 is SNHLY, CDR2 FYNNEI, per germline. The CDR3 runs to 13 residues.

The gene calls are TRBV18 and TRBJ1-2; TRBD1 matches at 7 bases. CDR1 and CDR2 from the germline V gene are KGHSH and LQKENI. J lost 2 bases, V lost 5 bases, and 5 bases had no gene match. The CDR3 runs to 14 residues. The CDR3 DNA reads TGTGCCAGCTCATCGGAGACAGGGAACTATGGCTACACCTTC. This codes for CASSSETGNYGYTF. The variable domain in full, with the rest retrieved from reference TRBV18 and TRBJ1-2, is NAGVMQNPRHLVRRRGQEARLRCSPMKGHSHVYWYRQLPEEGLKFMVYLQKENIIDESGMPKERFSAEFPKEGPSILRIQQVVRGDSAAYFCASSSETGNYGYTFGSGTRLTVV.

This chain links TRBV11-2 with TRBJ1-2; a possible D gene is TRBD1 (6 bases). The CDR3 is 17 amino acids. V shed 1 base and J shed 6 bases, with 21 bases lying between them. CDR1 and CDR2 from the germline V gene are SGHAT and FQNNGV. The CDR3 DNA reads as TGTGCCAGCAGCTTAGTCTCGACGTTCAGGGGAAGGCATGGCTACACCTTC. Translation: CASSLVSTFRGRHGYTF.

The CDR3 spells CASSRSRERGEQFF. The CDR3 DNA is TGCGCCAGCAGCCGGAGTAGGGAGAGGGGTGAGCAGTTCTTC. This chain links TRBV4-1 with TRBJ2-1; D may be TRBD1 or TRBD2 (5 bases each). CDR3 length: 14 residues. Germline assignment: CDR1 MGHRA and CDR2 YSYEKL. Trimming pared 4 bases from V and 9 bases from J, leaving 16 bases between.

This sequence joins TRBV5-5 and TRBJ1-1; D gene unclear. This CDR3 is built from 15 residues. Germline-derived CDR1 and CDR2 are SGHKS and YYEKEE (reference sequence). With 4 bases removed from V and 3 bases from J, the gap between germline ends came to 16 bases. CDR3 sequence (DNA): TGTGCCAGCAGCGGGGTGTCGGGCCCCCACACTGAAGCTTTCTTT. This gives the protein CASSGVSGPHTEAFF. The variable domain in full, completed from reference TRBV5-5 and TRBJ1-1, reads DAGVTQSPTHLIKTRGQQVTLRCSPISGHKSVSWYQQVLGQGPQFIFQYYEKEERGRGNFPDRFSARQFPNYSSELNVNALLLGDSALYLCASSGVSGPHTEAFFGQGTRLTVV.

The gene calls are TRBV2 and TRBJ2-3; TRBD2 aligns across 9 bases. CDR1 SNHLY and CDR2 FYNNEI come from the germline V gene. The V gene end was trimmed by 3 bases and the J gene end by 7 bases; junction bases not matched to a gene: 8. The CDR3 runs to 15 residues. The CDR3 protein is CASSEGAGGTNTQYF. Here the CDR3 DNA reads TGTGCCAGCAGTGAGGGAGCGGGGGGAACGAATACGCAGTATTTT.

This clone appeared once. This chain connects TRBV18 to TRBJ2-7; TRBD1 matches 7 bases. Germline CDR1 is KGHSH and CDR2 is LQKENI. The CDR3 covers 14 residues. J lost 4 bases, V lost 2 bases, and 5 bases had no gene match. The CDR3: CASSPMGQTYEQYF. In DNA, the CDR3 is TGTGCCAGCTCACCAATGGGACAGACTTACGAGCAGTACTTC.

This clone was seen more than once but under ten times. V usage is TRBV5-4 and J usage is TRBJ2-2; 8 bases line up with TRBD2. Germline V gives CDR1 SGHNT, CDR2 YYREEE (reference sequence). CDR3 length: 15 residues. The ends lost 4 bases at V and 5 bases at J; junction bases unmatched: 7. CDR3 in amino acids: CASSRGLAETGELFF. CDR3 bases: TGTGCCAGCAGCCGAGGACTAGCCGAAACCGGGGAGCTGTTTTTT.

This rearrangement joins TRBV7-8 to TRBJ1-6, with 7 bases aligning to TRBD1. Germline loops: CDR1 SGHVS, CDR2 FQNEAQ. This CDR3 comprises 13 residues. The trim removed 3 bases at V and 10 bases at J, leaving 3 bases unmatched. CDR3 sequence reads: CASSFRGNSPLHF. The CDR3 nucleotides are TGTGCCAGCAGCTTCAGGGGGAACTCACCCCTCCACTTT.

The gene calls are TRBV9 and TRBJ1-4, with D possibly being TRBD1 (6 bases). Trimming stripped 0 bases from V and 6 bases from J, with 15 bases between. CDR3 length: 16 residues. Germline lookup yields CDR1 SGDLS and CDR2 YYNGEE. The CDR3 coding sequence is TGTGCCAGCAGCGTAGCTGGGGGGGGCCGGCATGAAAAACTGTTTTTT. It codes for CASSVAGGGRHEKLFF.

The chain uses TRBV13 and TRBJ1-5; D is unresolved. The V and J ends lost 3 bases and 2 bases respectively, with 8 bases between them. The CDR3 runs 14 residues. Germline CDR1 PRHDT, CDR2 FYEKMQ (reference sequence). The CDR3 nucleotides are TGTGCCAGCAGCTTTTACGGGGGCAATCAGCCCCAGCATTTT. It translates to CASSFYGGNQPQHF. Using reference TRBV13 and TRBJ1-5 for the parts outside the CDR3, the full variable domain is AAGVIQSPRHLIKEKRETATLKCYPIPRHDTVYWYQQGPGQDPQFLISFYEKMQSDKGSIPDRFSAQQFSDYHSELNMSSLELGDSALYFCASSFYGGNQPQHFGDGTRLSIL.

With respect to this clone: One end of the junction does not line up with germline, which may come from a read error. This sequence joins TRBV5-3 and TRBJ2-6; D is ambiguous. TRBV5-3 is given ORF status, its function remaining uncertain. This CDR3 has 14 amino acids. The CDR3, as DNA: TGTGCCAGCAGCTTAGTCGGGTCGGCCAACGTCCTGACTTTC. It specifies CASSLVGSANVLTF.

The CDR3 DNA sequence: TGCGCCAGCAGCTTCCAAGCGACGAGAGGCGAGCAGTACTTC. Its protein is CASSFQATRGEQYF. This chain uses TRBV5-1 with TRBJ2-7; D is uncertain. The CDR3 is made up of 14 amino acids. The V end was cut by 2 bases, the J end by 6 bases, with 15 bases between. The germline gives CDR1 SGHRS, CDR2 YFSETQ. The full variable domain, its missing parts supplied by reference TRBV5-1 and TRBJ2-7, is KAGVTQTPRYLIKTRGQQVTLSCSPISGHRSVSWYQQTPGQGLQFLFEYFSETQRNKGNFPGRFSGRQFSNSRSEMNVSTLELGDSALYLCASSFQATRGEQYFGPGTRLTVT.

The chain has TRBV7-2 and TRBJ1-3; D unclear. This CDR3 is 13 amino acids long. Germline V lookup: CDR1 SGHTA, CDR2 FQGNSA. V was shortened by 3 bases and J by 5 bases, with 8 bases between the two germline ends. The CDR3 loop is CASSFRERNTIYF. In DNA form, the CDR3 reads TGTGCCAGCAGCTTCCGGGAGCGAAACACCATATATTTT.

DNA for the CDR3: TGTGCCAGCAGGCGGGACAACTACGAGCAGTACTTC. Amino acids: CASRRDNYEQYF. The V and J genes are TRBV6-5 and TRBJ2-7; D may be TRBD1 or TRBD2 (6 bases each). The CDR3 is 12 amino acids. CDR1 MNHEY and CDR2 SVGAGI come from the germline V gene. V was cut by 6 bases and J by 3 bases, with 9 bases left in between.